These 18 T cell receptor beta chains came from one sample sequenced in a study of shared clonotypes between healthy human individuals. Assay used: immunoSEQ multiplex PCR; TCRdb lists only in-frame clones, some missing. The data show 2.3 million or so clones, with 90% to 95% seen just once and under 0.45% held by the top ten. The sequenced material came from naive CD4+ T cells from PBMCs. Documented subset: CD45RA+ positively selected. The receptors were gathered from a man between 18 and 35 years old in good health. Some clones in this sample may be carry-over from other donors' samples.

The CDR3: CASRTIWGTGRGEQYF. CDR3 nucleotide sequence: TGTGCCAGCAGAACAATTTGGGGGACAGGGCGAGGCGAGCAGTACTTC. The gene calls are TRBV5-5 and TRBJ2-7, with TRBD1 matching 9 bases. The CDR3 loop spans 16 amino acids. V trimming: 5 bases; J trimming: 6 bases; junction bases outside the gene matches: 15. The germline V gene encodes CDR1 SGHKS and CDR2 YYEKEE (reference sequence). The whole variable domain, remainder taken from reference TRBV5-5 and TRBJ2-7, is DAGVTQSPTHLIKTRGQQVTLRCSPISGHKSVSWYQQVLGQGPQFIFQYYEKEERGRGNFPDRFSARQFPNYSSELNVNALLLGDSALYLCASRTIWGTGRGEQYFGPGTRLTVT.

Written as DNA, the CDR3 is TGTGCCAGTAGTATCCGGCCGGGAGACACTGAAGCTTTCTTT. It yields the protein CASSIRPGDTEAFF. The chain joins TRBV19 to TRBJ1-1; D gene uncertain. Trimming cost V 3 bases and J 3 bases, with 11 bases left between them. This CDR3 comprises 14 residues. Looked up from germline, CDR1 is LNHDA and CDR2 is SQIVND (reference sequence).

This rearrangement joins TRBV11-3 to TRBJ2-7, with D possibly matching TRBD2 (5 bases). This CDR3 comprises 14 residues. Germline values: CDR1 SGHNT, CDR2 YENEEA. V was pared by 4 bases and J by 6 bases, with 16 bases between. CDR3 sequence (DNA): TGTGCCAGCAGCTCTAGCAGACTCTCCCCCGAGCAGTACTTC. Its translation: CASSSSRLSPEQYF.

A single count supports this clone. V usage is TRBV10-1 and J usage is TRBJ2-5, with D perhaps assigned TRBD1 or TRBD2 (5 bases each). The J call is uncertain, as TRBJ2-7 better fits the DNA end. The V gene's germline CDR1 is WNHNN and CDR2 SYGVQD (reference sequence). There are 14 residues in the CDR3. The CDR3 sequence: CASRERDHCYEQYF. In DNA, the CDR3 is TGCGCCAGCAGGGAACGGGACCATTGCTACGAGCAGTACTTC.

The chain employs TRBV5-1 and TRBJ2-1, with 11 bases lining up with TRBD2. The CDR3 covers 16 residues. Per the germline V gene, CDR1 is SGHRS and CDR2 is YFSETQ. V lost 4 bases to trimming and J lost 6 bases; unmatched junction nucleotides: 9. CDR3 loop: CASSVVAGGSGNEQFF. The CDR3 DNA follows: TGCGCCAGCAGCGTAGTAGCGGGAGGGTCCGGCAATGAGCAGTTCTTC.

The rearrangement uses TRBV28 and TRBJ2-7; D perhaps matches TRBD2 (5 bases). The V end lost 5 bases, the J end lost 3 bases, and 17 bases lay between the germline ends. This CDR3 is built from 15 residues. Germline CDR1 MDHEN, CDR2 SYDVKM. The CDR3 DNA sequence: TGTGCCAGCAGTCCCCCCGGCGGGCTACTCTACGAGCAGTACTTC. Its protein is CASSPPGGLLYEQYF.

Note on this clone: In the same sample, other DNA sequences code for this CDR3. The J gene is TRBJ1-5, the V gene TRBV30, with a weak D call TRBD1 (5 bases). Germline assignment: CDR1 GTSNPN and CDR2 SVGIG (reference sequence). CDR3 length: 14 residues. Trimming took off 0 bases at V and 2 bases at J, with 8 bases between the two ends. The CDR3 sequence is CAWSVGRGNQPQHF. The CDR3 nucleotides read TGTGCCTGGAGTGTAGGCAGGGGCAATCAGCCCCAGCATTTT.

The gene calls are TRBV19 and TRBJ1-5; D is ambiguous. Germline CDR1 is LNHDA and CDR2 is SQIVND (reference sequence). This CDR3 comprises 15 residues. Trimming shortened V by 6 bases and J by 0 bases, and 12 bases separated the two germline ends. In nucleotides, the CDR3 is TGTGCCAGTAGCACCCGGGGAAGTAGCAATCAGCCCCAGCATTTT. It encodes CASSTRGSSNQPQHF.

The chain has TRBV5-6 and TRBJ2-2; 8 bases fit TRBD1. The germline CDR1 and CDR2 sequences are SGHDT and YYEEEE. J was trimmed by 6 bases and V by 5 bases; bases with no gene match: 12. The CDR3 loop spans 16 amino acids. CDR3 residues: CASRSGTGSFPGELFF. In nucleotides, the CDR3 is TGTGCCAGCAGGTCCGGGACAGGCTCGTTCCCCGGGGAGCTGTTTTTT.

CDR3 region: CASNMGTSVGHNEQFF. Here the CDR3 DNA reads TGTGCCAGCAATATGGGGACGAGTGTGGGTCACAATGAGCAGTTCTTC. The rearrangement links TRBV7-9 to TRBJ2-1, with D perhaps matching TRBD1 or TRBD2 (5 bases each). Trimming cost V 7 bases and J 5 bases, with 21 bases left between them. Germline values: CDR1 SEHNR, CDR2 FQNEAQ (reference sequence). The CDR3 length is 16 residues.

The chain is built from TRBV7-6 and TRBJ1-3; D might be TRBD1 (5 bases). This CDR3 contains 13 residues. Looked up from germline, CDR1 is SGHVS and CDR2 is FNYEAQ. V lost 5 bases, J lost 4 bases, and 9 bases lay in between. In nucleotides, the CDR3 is TGTGCCAGCAGCCCTCGGGACGGAAACACCATATATTTT. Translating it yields CASSPRDGNTIYF.

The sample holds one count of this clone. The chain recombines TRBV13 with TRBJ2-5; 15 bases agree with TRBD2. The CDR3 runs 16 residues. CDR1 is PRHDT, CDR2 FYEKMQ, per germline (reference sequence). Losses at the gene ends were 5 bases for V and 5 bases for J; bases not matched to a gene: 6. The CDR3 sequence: CASSHRTSGRAETQYF. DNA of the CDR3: TGTGCCAGCAGCCACAGGACTAGCGGGAGGGCGGAGACCCAGTACTTC.

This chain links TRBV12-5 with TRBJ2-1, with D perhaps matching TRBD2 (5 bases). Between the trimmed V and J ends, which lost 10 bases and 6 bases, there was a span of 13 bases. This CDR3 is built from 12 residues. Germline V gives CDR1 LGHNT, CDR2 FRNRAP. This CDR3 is CAIGGLGNEQFF. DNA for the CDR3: TGTGCTATTGGAGGTCTGGGCAATGAGCAGTTCTTC.

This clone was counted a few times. CDR3 sequence reads: CASSVELAAYTDTQYF. CDR3 sequence (DNA): TGTGCCAGCAGCGTAGAGTTAGCGGCCTACACAGATACGCAGTATTTT. The chain carries TRBV9 and TRBJ2-3, with D possibly TRBD2 on 6 matching bases. The CDR3 runs to 16 residues. The germline V and J ends were trimmed by 0 bases and 2 bases, with 13 bases remaining between them. From germline, CDR1 is SGDLS and CDR2 YYNGEE.

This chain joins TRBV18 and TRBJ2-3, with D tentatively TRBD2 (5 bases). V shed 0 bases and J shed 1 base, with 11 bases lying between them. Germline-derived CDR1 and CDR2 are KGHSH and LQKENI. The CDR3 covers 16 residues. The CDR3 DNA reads TGTGCCAGCTCACCACCGGGAGCGGCTGGCACAGATACGCAGTATTTT. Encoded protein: CASSPPGAAGTDTQYF.

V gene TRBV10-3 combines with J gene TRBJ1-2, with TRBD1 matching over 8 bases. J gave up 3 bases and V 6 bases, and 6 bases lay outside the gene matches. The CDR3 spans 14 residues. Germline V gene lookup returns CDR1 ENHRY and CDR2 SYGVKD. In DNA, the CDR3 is TGTGCCATCAGATGGACAGGGAATGACTATGGCTACACCTTC. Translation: CAIRWTGNDYGYTF.

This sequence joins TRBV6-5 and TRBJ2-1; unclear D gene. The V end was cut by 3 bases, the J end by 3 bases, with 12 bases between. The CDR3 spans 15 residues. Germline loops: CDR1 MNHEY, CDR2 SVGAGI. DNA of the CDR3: TGTGCCAGCAGTTATTCGGGTAGAAACTACAATGAGCAGTTCTTC. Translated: CASSYSGRNYNEQFF.

CDR3 sequence: CASQRRGEPGNTIYF. CDR3 DNA sequence: TGTGCCAGCCAAAGACGGGGCGAGCCTGGAAACACCATATATTTT. V is TRBV6-5 and J is TRBJ1-3; weak D call: TRBD1 (5 bases). Trimming removed 8 bases from V and 2 bases from J, with 16 bases in between. Germline V lookup: CDR1 MNHEY, CDR2 SVGAGI. The CDR3 covers 15 residues.